This is a list of T cell receptor beta chains from one sample in a study of PD-L1 blockade in urothelial cancer. Assay used: immunoSEQ multiplex PCR; TCRdb lists only in-frame clones, some missing. The sample records some 75,000 clones, approximately 90% being singletons. The sample consisted of PBMCs, taken around atezolizumab (anti-PD-L1) treatment. All receptors derive from an elderly woman with urothelial cancer. CDR3s include the opening cysteine and the closing phenylalanine or tryptophan. The D gene is left open where the match is weak. Size tells how often a clone was seen (once, few, many) or the class of an expanded clone, and some rows leave it out.

j_call | v_call | d_call | clone_size | cdr3_aa | cdr3_nt
TRBJ2-1 | TRBV7-2 | TRBD2 | NA | CASSPPSGRVYNEQFF | TGTGCCAGCAGCCCTCCTAGCGGGAGGGTATACAATGAGCAGTTCTTC
TRBJ1-4 | TRBV4-2 | TRBD1 | NA | CASSQDDDRAYEKLFF | TGTGCCAGCAGCCAAGATGACGACAGGGCCTATGAAAAACTGTTTTTT
TRBJ1-3 | TRBV5-4 | NA | NA | CASTPGGSGNTIYF | TGTGCCAGCACCCCGGGAGGTTCTGGAAACACCATATATTTT
TRBJ2-1 | TRBV29-1 | TRBD2 | NA | CSVEGVASGRVEQFF | TGCAGCGTTGAAGGAGTGGCTAGCGGGAGGGTTGAGCAGTTCTTC
TRBJ2-7 | TRBV5-5 | TRBD1 | NA | CASSLLDRGEQYF | TGTGCCAGCAGCTTACTCGACAGGGGCGAGCAGTACTTC
TRBJ2-7 | TRBV28 | NA | NA | CASGRLVPYEQYF | TGTGCCAGCGGCCGACTAGTACCCTACGAGCAGTACTTC
TRBJ2-7 | TRBV7-2 | TRBD2 | NA | CASSLGGLASYEQYF | TGTGCCAGCAGCTTAGGGGGACTAGCATCCTACGAGCAGTACTTC
TRBJ2-7 | TRBV4-1 | TRBD2 | once | CASSQDDSGYVGEQYF | TGCGCCAGCAGCCAAGATGATAGCGGGTACGTGGGCGAGCAGTACTTC
TRBJ1-2 | TRBV2 | NA | NA | CASTENYGYTF | TGTGCCAGCACCGAGAACTATGGCTACACCTTC
TRBJ2-3 | TRBV5-1 | TRBD2 | NA | CASSLTLAGGFTDTQYF | TGCGCCAGCAGCTTGACCCTAGCGGGAGGATTCACAGATACGCAGTATTTT
TRBJ2-3 | TRBV7-2 | TRBD2 | NA | CASSSGLAGVVDTQYF | TGTGCCAGCAGCTCGGGACTAGCGGGGGTAGTAGATACGCAGTATTTT
TRBJ2-1 | TRBV5-1 | TRBD2 | NA | CASSSIAGGPGNEQFF | TGCGCCAGCAGCTCTATAGCGGGAGGGCCGGGGAATGAGCAGTTCTTC
TRBJ2-1 | TRBV6-1 | NA | NA | CASSEGRERYNEQFF | TGTGCCAGCAGTGAAGGCCGGGAGCGATACAATGAGCAGTTCTTC
TRBJ2-7 | TRBV28 | TRBD1 | NA | CASSPTGSQAAQYF | TGTGCCAGCAGCCCGACAGGGTCCCAAGCGGCGCAGTACTTC
TRBJ2-2 | TRBV5-6 | TRBD2 | NA | CASSFLAGAQGTGELFF | TGTGCCAGCAGCTTCCTAGCGGGGGCTCAGGGCACCGGGGAGCTGTTTTTT
TRBJ1-1 | TRBV10-1 | NA | NA | CASSPRLGTSNTEAFF | TGCGCCAGCAGCCCCAGGTTGGGGACATCGAACACTGAAGCTTTCTTT
TRBJ2-1 | TRBV5-4 | NA | NA | CASSPTGGTYNEQFF | TGTGCCAGCAGCCCCACTGGCGGCACCTACAATGAGCAGTTCTTC